The sequence of this T cell receptor (beta chain) was determined in a study of T cell repertoires in cytomegalovirus infection. This clonotype was picked up a small number of times. Its antigen is as yet unknown. V was clipped by 4 bases and J by 5 bases; unmatched bases: 4. This CDR3 is built from 14 residues. From germline, CDR1 is MDHEN and CDR2 SYDVKM. From the reads, TCRdb called clonotypes with MiXCR, one entry per CDR3 protein. The sample records under 850,000 distinct CDR3 sequences, around a third being singletons. The chain joins TRBV28 to TRBJ1-1; TRBD1 matches 10 bases. The sequencing used cultured PBMCs, collected from culture after CMV antigen stimulation. The clonotype comes from a human donor in good health (CMV status not recorded). Some clones in this sample may be carry-over from other donors' samples. CDR3 nucleotides: TGTGCCAGCAGTTACGGACAGGGGGGTACTGAAGCTTTCTTT. As protein: CASSYGQGGTEAFF.